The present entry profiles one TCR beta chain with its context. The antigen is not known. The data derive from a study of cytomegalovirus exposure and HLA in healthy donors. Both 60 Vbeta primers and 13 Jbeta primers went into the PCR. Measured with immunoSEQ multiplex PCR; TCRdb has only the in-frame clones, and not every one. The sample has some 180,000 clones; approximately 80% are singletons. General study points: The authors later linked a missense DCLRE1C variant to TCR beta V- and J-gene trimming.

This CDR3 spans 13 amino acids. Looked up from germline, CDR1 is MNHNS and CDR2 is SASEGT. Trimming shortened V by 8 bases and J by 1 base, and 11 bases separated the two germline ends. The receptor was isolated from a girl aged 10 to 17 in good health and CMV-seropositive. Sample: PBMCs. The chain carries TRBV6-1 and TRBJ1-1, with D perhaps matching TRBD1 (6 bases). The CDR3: CASGGQSNTEAFF. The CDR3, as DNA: TGTGCCAGCGGGGGACAATCGAACACTGAAGCTTTCTTT.